Listed here are 28 T cell receptor beta chains from one sample, sequenced in a study of cytomegalovirus exposure and HLA in healthy donors. Amplification used 60 Vbeta primers and 13 Jbeta primers. Sequenced by immunoSEQ multiplex PCR; TCRdb stores in-frame clones only, minus some. The table lists 98,000 or so clones, 70% to 80% of them singletons, with approximately 15% in the top ten. Material for sequencing was PBMCs. These receptor sequences come from a man in his 60s in good health and CMV-seropositive.

The chain couples TRBV7-9 to TRBJ1-4; D might be TRBD1 (5 bases). The CDR3 runs 15 residues. The V and J ends lost 1 base and 8 bases respectively, with 14 bases between them. The germline V gene encodes CDR1 SEHNR and CDR2 FQNEAQ (reference sequence). CDR3 nucleotide sequence: TGTGCCAGCAGCTTAGACGGCGGGGGAGGAGAAAAACTGTTTTTT. This sequence encodes CASSLDGGGGEKLFF. Based on the CDR3 plus reference TRBV7-9 and TRBJ1-4, the full variable domain is DTGVSQNPRHKITKRGQNVTFRCDPISEHNRLYWYRQTLGQGPEFLTYFQNEAQLEKSRLLSDRFSAERPKGSFSTLEIQRTEQGDSAMYLCASSLDGGGGEKLFFGSGTQLSVL.

The chain employs TRBV5-1 and TRBJ2-7; D gene uncertain. The V gene lost 6 bases and the J gene lost 1 base, with 20 bases spanning the gap. Per germline, CDR1 SGHRS and CDR2 YFSETQ. The CDR3 spans 16 residues. As DNA, the CDR3 is TGCGCCAGCACCCCTTTTCCCCGAGGTCAATCCTACGAGCAGTACTTC. This translates into CASTPFPRGQSYEQYF.

This clone has only one observation. The gene calls are TRBV10-1 and TRBJ2-3; 8 bases line up with TRBD2. After removal of 6 bases from V and 0 bases from J, the junction contained 8 bases not matched to a gene. The CDR3 loop spans 16 amino acids. Germline V gene sequence: CDR1 WNHNN, CDR2 SYGVQD (reference sequence). The CDR3 sequence: CASREGLGISTDTQYF. The CDR3 DNA follows: TGCGCCAGCAGGGAGGGACTAGGTATTAGCACAGATACGCAGTATTTT.

This sequence joins TRBV5-1 and TRBJ2-5; TRBD2 matches 7 bases. Trimming at V came to 1 base and at J to 9 bases, leaving 6 bases not matched to a gene. There are 13 residues in the CDR3. CDR1 and CDR2 (germline): SGHRS, YFSETQ. Here the CDR3 reads CASSLSGRGAQYF. In DNA, the CDR3 is TGCGCCAGCAGCTTGTCGGGCCGGGGGGCCCAGTACTTC.

This chain joins TRBV29-1 and TRBJ2-2, with D possibly TRBD1 on 5 matching bases. Germline CDR1 is SQVTM and CDR2 is ANQGSEA. Trimming left V 4 bases short and J 6 bases short, with 9 bases between. This CDR3 is 12 amino acids long. CDR3 DNA sequence: TGCAGCGTTGGCCAGGGTCCCGGGGAGCTGTTTTTT. Translation gives CSVGQGPGELFF.

The table lists this clone with a count of one. The gene calls are TRBV5-1 and TRBJ2-1; 8 nucleotides align to TRBD1. Trimming cost V 0 bases and J 3 bases; bases outside gene matches: 8. The CDR3 covers 17 residues. The germline CDR1 and CDR2 sequences are SGHRS and YFSETQ. The DNA for the CDR3 is TGCGCCAGCAGCTTGGCGTCCCAGGGGGCCTACTACAATGAGCAGTTCTTC. It yields the protein CASSLASQGAYYNEQFF.

The table lists this clone with a few counts. The V gene is TRBV6-1, the J gene TRBJ1-3; unclear D gene. Trimming stripped 8 bases from V and 2 bases from J, with 10 bases between. CDR1 MNHNS and CDR2 SASEGT come from the germline V gene. The CDR3 covers 13 residues. CDR3 sequence (DNA): TGTGCCAGCGGGCCCCACCCTGGAAACACCATATATTTT. It specifies CASGPHPGNTIYF.

This chain links TRBV9 with TRBJ2-3, with D uncertain. Germline CDR1 and CDR2: SGDLS and YYNGEE. This CDR3 comprises 12 residues. Between the trimmed V and J ends, which lost 4 bases and 3 bases, there was a span of 6 bases. DNA of the CDR3: TGTGCCAGCAGCACTTTTACAGATACGCAGTATTTT. As protein: CASSTFTDTQYF.

In regard to this clone: The same CDR3 can be traced to other DNA sequences in this sample. This sequence joins TRBV10-2 and TRBJ1-5; D might be TRBD1 (5 bases). The CDR3 covers 13 residues. The V and J ends lost 10 bases and 7 bases respectively, with 17 bases between them. Germline V lookup: CDR1 WSHSY, CDR2 SAAADI. The CDR3 protein is CAIGSGGDQPQHF. CDR3 bases: TGCGCCATAGGGAGCGGGGGGGACCAGCCCCAGCATTTT.

This chain uses TRBV5-1 with TRBJ1-2; tentative D call: TRBD1 (5 bases). Germline V gene lookup returns CDR1 SGHRS and CDR2 YFSETQ. The length of the CDR3 is 14 residues. V shed 7 bases and J shed 3 bases, with 16 bases lying between them. CDR3 residues: CASSVDGADYGYTF. Here the CDR3 DNA reads TGCGCCAGCTCAGTAGATGGGGCAGACTATGGCTACACCTTC.

This rearrangement joins TRBV5-1 to TRBJ1-3, with 10 bases identical to TRBD1. The CDR3 has 16 residues. Germline loops: CDR1 SGHRS, CDR2 YFSETQ. Trimming took 3 bases from V and 3 from J; bases not matched to a gene: 6. The CDR3 reads CASSSADRGSGNTIYF. The CDR3 coding sequence is TGCGCCAGCAGCTCGGCGGACAGGGGGAGTGGAAACACCATATATTTT.

This clone was recorded once. The chain employs TRBV19 and TRBJ2-1; TRBD1 matches 7 bases. The V and J ends lost 5 bases and 9 bases, in that order; junction bases with no gene match: 10. Germline lookup yields CDR1 LNHDA and CDR2 SQIVND (reference sequence). The CDR3 has 14 amino acids. In DNA, the CDR3 is TGTGCCAGTAGTTCCTCGGGACAGAGGGGTGAGCAGTTCTTC. Protein: CASSSSGQRGEQFF.

The chain joins TRBV28 to TRBJ1-4, with a possible D match to TRBD1 (6 bases). V lost 5 bases and J 2 bases, leaving 12 bases between the germline ends. CDR3 size: 15 residues. Germline V CDR1 and CDR2: MDHEN, SYDVKM. Written as DNA, the CDR3 is TGTGCCAGCAGTCCACAGGGAAGGACTAATGAAAAACTGTTTTTT. Translated: CASSPQGRTNEKLFF.

The V call is TRBV7-9, the J call TRBJ2-1; D remains unclear. Looked up from germline, CDR1 is SEHNR and CDR2 is FQNEAQ (reference sequence). Trimming left V 1 base short and J 9 bases short, with 10 bases between. The CDR3 has 13 amino acids. CDR3 region: CASSLVAPSEQFF. DNA of the CDR3: TGTGCCAGCAGCTTAGTCGCGCCTTCTGAGCAGTTCTTC. The full variable domain, rest sourced from reference TRBV7-9 and TRBJ2-1, is DTGVSQNPRHKITKRGQNVTFRCDPISEHNRLYWYRQTLGQGPEFLTYFQNEAQLEKSRLLSDRFSAERPKGSFSTLEIQRTEQGDSAMYLCASSLVAPSEQFFGPGTRLTVL.

The rearrangement links TRBV7-6 to TRBJ2-3, with D possibly being TRBD1 (6 bases). Per the germline V gene, CDR1 is SGHVS and CDR2 is FNYEAQ. CDR3 length: 14 residues. V lost 6 bases to trimming and J lost 1 base, with 11 bases between them. CDR3 amino acids: CASRPGDGTDTQYF. CDR3 in DNA: TGTGCCAGCAGACCAGGGGACGGCACAGATACGCAGTATTTT. Filled out from reference TRBV7-6 and TRBJ2-3, the complete variable domain reads GAGVSQSPRYKVTKRGQDVALRCDPISGHVSLYWYRQALGQGPEFLTYFNYEAQQDKSGLPNDRFSAERPEGSISTLTIQRTEQRDSAMYRCASRPGDGTDTQYFGPGTRLTVL.

This chain connects TRBV5-8 to TRBJ1-6; a weak D match, TRBD1 (6 bases). The CDR3 sequence is 15 residues long. Trimming took off 2 bases at V and 11 bases at J, with 17 bases between the two ends. Germline V gives CDR1 SGHTS, CDR2 YDEGEE. The CDR3 loop reads CASSFQFGGRPPLHF. The DNA for the CDR3 is TGTGCCAGCAGCTTTCAGTTCGGGGGGCGACCACCCCTCCACTTT.

The chain carries TRBV5-4 and TRBJ2-3, with D maybe TRBD2 (5 bases). This CDR3 contains 17 residues. The germline V gene encodes CDR1 SGHNT and CDR2 YYREEE (reference sequence). Trimming shortened V by 0 bases and J by 1 base, and 15 bases separated the two germline ends. The CDR3 DNA reads TGTGCCAGCAGCTTGGTTCCGGGATTGATTGGCACAGATACGCAGTATTTT. It yields the protein CASSLVPGLIGTDTQYF.

The V gene is TRBV9, the J gene TRBJ1-3; D not certain. The CDR3 loop spans 15 amino acids. Germline V gives CDR1 SGDLS, CDR2 YYNGEE. V gave up 4 bases and J gave up 1 base, with 12 bases separating them. The CDR3 here is CASSPGRVSGNTIYF. The CDR3 coding sequence is TGTGCCAGCAGCCCGGGGAGGGTTTCTGGAAACACCATATATTTT.

This rearrangement joins TRBV18 to TRBJ2-5; possible D gene TRBD2, 6 bases. CDR1 and CDR2 (germline): KGHSH, LQKENI. This CDR3 comprises 15 residues. V gave up 3 bases and J gave up 1 base, with 12 bases separating them. The CDR3 nucleotides read TGTGCCAGCTCACCCCGGACGGGGGTCCAAGAGACCCAGTACTTC. Translation: CASSPRTGVQETQYF.

Here the CDR3 DNA reads TGTGCCAGCAGCTTCCGGGAGCAGTACTACGAGCAGTACTTC. Its translation is CASSFREQYYEQYF. The V gene is TRBV5-6, the J gene TRBJ2-5, with D perhaps TRBD2 (6 bases). The DNA matches TRBJ2-7 better at its end, which makes the J call doubtful. This CDR3 region has 14 residues. Germline CDR1 reads SGHDT; CDR2 reads YYEEEE.

The J gene is TRBJ1-1, the V gene TRBV7-3, with a possible D match to TRBD1 (5 bases). With 4 bases removed from V and 4 bases from J, the gap between germline ends came to 13 bases. This CDR3 comprises 14 residues. CDR1 and CDR2 (germline): SGHTA, FQGTGA. For the CDR3, the DNA is TGTGCCAGCAGCTCTTGGGGGGGGACCACTGAAGCTTTCTTT. It encodes CASSSWGGTTEAFF.

The rearrangement joins TRBV5-1 to TRBJ2-5; 8 bases agree with TRBD1. Germline trimming cut 0 bases from V and 1 base from J; bases unmatched to any gene: 5. Germline V lookup: CDR1 SGHRS, CDR2 YFSETQ. The CDR3 is 16 amino acids. The CDR3 sequence is CASSLAGQGPQETQYF. CDR3 coding DNA: TGCGCCAGCAGCTTGGCCGGACAGGGACCCCAAGAGACCCAGTACTTC.

This clone was counted between two and nine times. The chain recombines TRBV18 with TRBJ1-1; 10 bases agree with TRBD1. V lost 0 bases, J lost 5 bases, and 6 bases stayed unmatched. Germline assignment: CDR1 KGHSH and CDR2 LQKENI. This CDR3 has 16 amino acids. The CDR3 DNA follows: TGTGCCAGCTCACCACCGGGGAGGGACAGGGGAACTGAAGCTTTCTTT. Protein: CASSPPGRDRGTEAFF. Full variable domain (rest looked up from reference TRBV18 and TRBJ1-1): NAGVMQNPRHLVRRRGQEARLRCSPMKGHSHVYWYRQLPEEGLKFMVYLQKENIIDESGMPKERFSAEFPKEGPSILRIQQVVRGDSAAYFCASSPPGRDRGTEAFFGQGTRLTVV.

This clone was seen more than once but under ten times. This chain joins TRBV7-6 and TRBJ2-2, with 8 bases identical to TRBD1. CDR1 and CDR2 (germline): SGHVS, FNYEAQ. The ends lost 5 bases at V and 4 bases at J; junction bases unmatched: 9. The CDR3 has 16 residues. The CDR3 here is CASSARQGLGTGELFF. Written as DNA, the CDR3 is TGTGCCAGCAGCGCTCGACAGGGGTTAGGCACCGGGGAGCTGTTTTTT.

The chain couples TRBV30 to TRBJ1-2, with 9 nucleotides matching TRBD1. Germline V CDR1 and CDR2: GTSNPN, SVGIG (reference sequence). This CDR3 is built from 13 residues. Unmatched junction bases numbered 5, after V lost 5 bases and J lost 4 bases. CDR3 in amino acids: CAWVGQGGYGYTF. The CDR3 nucleotides are TGTGCCTGGGTGGGACAGGGCGGCTATGGCTACACCTTC.

The chain couples TRBV6-1 to TRBJ1-2, with D tentatively TRBD1 (5 bases). Germline assignment: CDR1 MNHNS and CDR2 SASEGT. Trimming shortened V by 3 bases and J by 0 bases, and 8 bases separated the two germline ends. The CDR3 is made up of 14 amino acids. The DNA of the CDR3 is TGTGCCAGCAGTGATCAAGGGGCTAACTATGGCTACACCTTC. Translated: CASSDQGANYGYTF.

This rearrangement joins TRBV5-1 to TRBJ2-3; D is possibly TRBD2 (6 bases). Germline V lookup: CDR1 SGHRS, CDR2 YFSETQ. V gave up 0 bases and J gave up 1 base, with 12 bases separating them. The CDR3 totals 16 residues. The CDR3 sequence: CASSLDGGTGTDTQYF. The CDR3 DNA reads as TGCGCCAGCAGCTTGGACGGCGGGACGGGCACAGATACGCAGTATTTT.

This chain joins TRBV7-2 and TRBJ2-1, with 8 nucleotides matching TRBD2. CDR3 size: 16 residues. Germline CDR1 is SGHTA and CDR2 is FQGNSA. The V and J ends lost 1 base and 3 bases, in that order; junction bases with no gene match: 5. CDR3 sequence (DNA): TGTGCCAGCAGCTTAGATCGTGCGGGGGGCTACAATGAGCAGTTCTTC. This sequence encodes CASSLDRAGGYNEQFF.